These T cell receptor beta chains were read from a single sample in a study of shared clonotypes between healthy human individuals. The repertoire was sequenced with immunoSEQ multiplex PCR; TCRdb's copy has only in-frame clones and lacks some. The table includes around 990,000 clones, about 72% detected once. The sequenced sample consisted of memory CD4+ T cells from PBMCs. The receptors were gathered from a young man in good health. Some clones in this sample may be carry-over from other donors' samples. The CDR3 runs from the conserved cysteine through the conserved F or W. D genes are given only for firm matches. A row's size may be missing; if present it is once, few, many or a size class.

length,J,D,V,size,DNA,CDR3
13,TRBJ1-2,-,TRBV4-1,few,TGCGCCAGCAGCCAAGTAACTAACTATGGCTACACCTTC,CASSQVTNYGYTF
16,TRBJ2-1,TRBD1,TRBV7-8,-,TGTGCCAGCAAATTCTCGGGACAGGCGACCTACAATGAGCAGTTCTTC,CASKFSGQATYNEQFF
17,TRBJ2-3,-,TRBV7-3,-,TGTGCCAGCAGCTTAACGGGGAACAAGGGGGTAGGGGATACGCAGTATTTT,CASSLTGNKGVGDTQYF
13,TRBJ2-2,-,TRBV27,-,TGTGCCACCCGGGGCCGGGACACCGGGGAGCTGTTTTTT,CATRGRDTGELFF
12,TRBJ1-1,-,TRBV28,-,TGTGCCAGCAGCCCCGATCTCACTGAAGCTTTCTTT,CASSPDLTEAFF
14,TRBJ1-1,-,TRBV9,-,TGTGCCAGCAGCGTAGGGATCAAGAACACTGAAGCTTTCTTT,CASSVGIKNTEAFF
15,TRBJ2-1,-,TRBV11-2,-,TGTGCCAGCAGCGAGCTGGGAGAGACCTACAATGAGCAGTTCTTC,CASSELGETYNEQFF
19,TRBJ2-3,TRBD2,TRBV7-9,few,TGTGCCAGCAGCCGAACCGGGACTAGCGGTAGTTGGGACAGGGATACGCAGTATTTT,CASSRTGTSGSWDRDTQYF
14,TRBJ1-1,-,TRBV6-5,-,TGTGCCAGCAGTTCACCAGGACAGAACACTGAAGCTTTCTTT,CASSSPGQNTEAFF
16,TRBJ2-7,TRBD1,TRBV28,-,TGTGCCAGCAGCCCAGCCGGGACAGGGTCCTCCCACGAGCAGTACTTC,CASSPAGTGSSHEQYF
13,TRBJ1-5,-,TRBV28,-,TGTGCCAGCAGTTTAGATAGCAATCAGCCCCAGCACTTT,CASSLDSNQPQHF
15,TRBJ2-7,-,TRBV5-6,few,TGTGCCAGCAGCTTGTGGACAACGTATACCTACGAGCAGTACTTC,CASSLWTTYTYEQYF
14,TRBJ1-2,-,TRBV5-1,-,TGCGCCAGCAGCTTGTTGGGGAGTGGGATTGGCTACACCTTC,CASSLLGSGIGYTF
15,TRBJ2-2,-,TRBV10-3,-,TGTGCCATCAGTGAGTCCAGGGCGAACACCGGGGAGCTGTTTTTT,CAISESRANTGELFF
13,TRBJ1-1,-,TRBV29-1,few,TGCAGCGTTGTTATAAAGACAACCGTTGAAGCTTTCTTT,CSVVIKTTVEAFF
15,TRBJ1-4,-,TRBV5-1,-,TGCGCCAGCAGCTTGGTTTCGGGGGTGGATGAAAAACTGTTTTTT,CASSLVSGVDEKLFF
16,TRBJ2-7,-,TRBV2,-,TGTGCCAGCAGTGAAATCGCCTGGTTACCGGTCTACGAGCAGTACTTC,CASSEIAWLPVYEQYF